The present TCR beta chain was sequenced within a study of regulatory T cells in long-lasting Graves disease. Study-wide context: The criterion for persistent Graves' disease was over 5 years of antithyroid drugs with positive TSH receptor antibodies. Study-wide points: TCR diversity in persistent Graves' patients was below that of newly diagnosed ones.

Germline assignment: CDR1 SGHTA and CDR2 FQGNSA. The length of the CDR3 is 14 residues. Unmatched junction bases numbered 14, after V lost 5 bases and J lost 12 bases. CDR3-region Arm-PCR and iRepertoire HTBI primers produced the TCR beta libraries. TCRdb recomputed calls from the multiplex PCR reads with MiXCR, one row per CDR3 protein. The sample yields about 660,000 distinct CDR3 sequences, about 30% seen once. This clonotype turned up a few times. Antigen: not known. As to time point: persistent/refractory GD, antithyroid drugs over 5 years with positive TRAb. PBMC-derived RNA was used for the TCR library.

This clonotype originated in a female donor with Graves disease. The chain uses TRBV7-2 and TRBJ1-2; 8 bases agree with TRBD1. Here the sequenced sample was peripheral blood mononuclear cells (PBMCs), taken when the disease was refractory, from a patient treated with antithyroid drugs. The CDR3 region is CASSRLMDRAPDTF. CDR3 DNA sequence: TGTGCCAGCAGCCGACTCATGGACAGGGCCCCTGACACCTTC.